Below are 20 T cell receptor beta chains sequenced from a single sample in a study of chemoradiotherapy in HPV16-positive cancers. Some clones are missing from TCRdb's copy, which holds only in-frame ones; the method was immunoSEQ multiplex PCR. The sample lists roughly 23,000 clones; approximately 73% were seen once. This specimen was taken from a patient who underwent chemoradiotherapy. These receptor sequences come from a human donor with HPV-associated anogenital cancer.

CDR3 protein: CASSKTGSNTEAFF. The CDR3, as DNA: TGCGCCAGCAGCAAGACAGGGTCTAACACTGAAGCTTTCTTT. The rearrangement joins TRBV5-1 to TRBJ1-1; 7 bases are shared with TRBD1. CDR1 and CDR2 from the germline V gene are SGHRS and YFSETQ. V was clipped by 4 bases and J by 2 bases; unmatched bases: 5. This CDR3 has 14 amino acids. The full variable domain, rest sourced from reference TRBV5-1 and TRBJ1-1, is KAGVTQTPRYLIKTRGQQVTLSCSPISGHRSVSWYQQTPGQGLQFLFEYFSETQRNKGNFPGRFSGRQFSNSRSEMNVSTLELGDSALYLCASSKTGSNTEAFFGQGTRLTVV.

The chain uses TRBV5-4 and TRBJ2-2, with 12 bases matching TRBD2. This CDR3 region has 16 residues. J gave up 3 bases and V 0 bases, and 0 bases lay outside the gene matches. Germline V gives CDR1 SGHNT, CDR2 YYREEE (reference sequence). Written as DNA, the CDR3 is TGTGCCAGCAGCTTGGGACTAGCGGGGGACACCGGGGAGCTGTTTTTT. Its protein product is CASSLGLAGDTGELFF.

The chain recombines TRBV18 with TRBJ1-5; D is possibly TRBD1 (5 bases). Germline CDR1 is KGHSH and CDR2 is LQKENI. The CDR3 is 15 amino acids. Trimming took off 1 base at V and 9 bases at J, with 16 bases between the two ends. The CDR3, as DNA: TGTGCCAGCTCACCACGGGACCGGGAAGGAGTGCCCCAGCATTTT. It specifies CASSPRDREGVPQHF.

This chain uses TRBV28 with TRBJ1-1, with D possibly being TRBD1 (6 bases). Trimming stripped 8 bases from V and 1 base from J, with 14 bases between. The CDR3 contains 14 residues. Germline assignment: CDR1 MDHEN and CDR2 SYDVKM. The DNA for the CDR3 is TGTGCCAGCGGGTCGGGACACCAGAACACTGAAGCTTTCTTT. Its protein is CASGSGHQNTEAFF.

For this clone: The sample holds other DNA sequences that translate to the same CDR3. V gene TRBV30 combines with J gene TRBJ2-3; D is unresolved. The germline gives CDR1 GTSNPN, CDR2 SVGIG (reference sequence). This CDR3 contains 13 residues. V lost 1 base, J lost 3 bases, and 8 bases lay in between. CDR3 residues: CAWSGVGTDTQYF. In DNA, the CDR3 is TGTGCCTGGAGTGGTGTGGGGACAGATACGCAGTATTTT.

The rearrangement joins TRBV5-5 to TRBJ2-3; TRBD1 might be the D (6 bases). V was cut by 4 bases and J by 4 bases, with 10 bases left in between. The germline V gene has CDR1 SGHKS and CDR2 YYEKEE (reference sequence). The CDR3 runs to 13 residues. For the CDR3, the DNA is TGTGCCAGCAGCGGGGGCCCCCCAGATACGCAGTATTTT. It encodes CASSGGPPDTQYF.

This clone was detected only once. This chain joins TRBV4-3 and TRBJ1-2; D unresolved. The CDR3 is 16 residues long. Germline-derived CDR1 and CDR2 are LGHNA and YSLEER. The germline V and J ends were trimmed by 1 base and 1 base, with 13 bases remaining between them. CDR3 sequence: CASSQALDPINYGYTF. The CDR3 nucleotides are TGCGCCAGCAGCCAAGCCTTGGACCCAATTAACTATGGCTACACCTTC.

The V and J genes are TRBV6-5 and TRBJ1-1; D unclear. The V end was cut by 0 bases, the J end by 3 bases, with 11 bases between. Looked up from germline, CDR1 is MNHEY and CDR2 is SVGAGI. The CDR3 spans 15 residues. DNA of the CDR3: TGTGCCAGCAGTTACTCGCGGATTACGGACACTGAAGCTTTCTTT. It specifies CASSYSRITDTEAFF.

V usage is TRBV7-9 and J usage is TRBJ2-5; D unresolved. The CDR3 extends over 12 amino acids. V lost 6 bases to trimming and J lost 4 bases, with 9 bases between them. Germline V gene sequence: CDR1 SEHNR, CDR2 FQNEAQ (reference sequence). The CDR3 spells CASRSIAETQYF. CDR3 DNA: TGTGCCAGCAGGAGCATCGCAGAGACCCAGTACTTC. The variable domain in full, with the rest retrieved from reference TRBV7-9 and TRBJ2-5, is DTGVSQNPRHKITKRGQNVTFRCDPISEHNRLYWYRQTLGQGPEFLTYFQNEAQLEKSRLLSDRFSAERPKGSFSTLEIQRTEQGDSAMYLCASRSIAETQYFGPGTRLLVL.

This clone came up a few times. The V gene is TRBV2, the J gene TRBJ1-5; D perhaps matches TRBD1 (5 bases). The germline gives CDR1 SNHLY, CDR2 FYNNEI. The CDR3 covers 12 residues. Trimming left V 6 bases short and J 6 bases short, with 9 bases between. The CDR3 DNA reads TGTGCCAGCAGACAGGTAGTTCAGCCCCAGCATTTT. Translation: CASRQVVQPQHF.

This clone has more than one count but fewer than ten. V and J are TRBV7-9 and TRBJ2-3; D unclear. Germline CDR1 and CDR2: SEHNR and FQNEAQ (reference sequence). The CDR3 is made up of 12 amino acids. V was pared by 5 bases and J by 5 bases, with 8 bases between. The CDR3 DNA reads as TGTGCCAGCAGCCCTGGGAAAGATACGCAGTATTTT. Its translation is CASSPGKDTQYF. Filled out from reference TRBV7-9 and TRBJ2-3, the complete variable domain reads DTGVSQNPRHKITKRGQNVTFRCDPISEHNRLYWYRQTLGQGPEFLTYFQNEAQLEKSRLLSDRFSAERPKGSFSTLEIQRTEQGDSAMYLCASSPGKDTQYFGPGTRLTVL.

The genes are TRBV7-2 and TRBJ2-1; tentatively, D is TRBD2 (5 bases). Germline V CDR1 and CDR2: SGHTA, FQGNSA. The CDR3 runs 13 residues. Trimming removed 6 bases at V and 7 bases at J, with 13 bases between. CDR3 in DNA: TGTGCCAGCAGTTACCGAGCGGAAAATGAGCAGTTCTTC. Protein sequence: CASSYRAENEQFF.

The gene calls are TRBV13 and TRBJ2-1, with 14 bases aligning to TRBD2. J was trimmed by 5 bases and V by 5 bases; bases with no gene match: 11. The germline CDR1 and CDR2 sequences are PRHDT and FYEKMQ (reference sequence). The CDR3 contains 18 residues. The CDR3 sequence is CASSPTSGGAQRDNEQFF. The CDR3 nucleotides are TGTGCCAGCAGCCCGACTAGCGGGGGGGCCCAGCGGGACAATGAGCAGTTCTTC.

The chain is built from TRBV5-1 and TRBJ2-7, with TRBD1 matching over 9 bases. The V gene's germline CDR1 is SGHRS and CDR2 YFSETQ. The CDR3 covers 14 residues. J gave up 5 bases and V 4 bases, and 7 bases lay outside the gene matches. The CDR3 reads CASSRDRVFDEQYF. As DNA, the CDR3 is TGCGCCAGCAGCCGGGACAGGGTGTTCGACGAGCAGTACTTC.

This clone was seen only a few times. This chain connects TRBV2 to TRBJ2-3; D is ambiguous. The CDR3 sequence is 12 residues long. The V and J ends lost 6 bases and 0 bases respectively, with 4 bases between them. Germline V gene lookup returns CDR1 SNHLY and CDR2 FYNNEI. CDR3 sequence reads: CASRSSTDTQYF. CDR3 DNA: TGTGCCAGCAGGTCTAGCACAGATACGCAGTATTTT.

This chain connects TRBV11-3 to TRBJ2-7; D is ambiguous. This CDR3 is built from 13 residues. V gave up 0 bases and J gave up 7 bases, with 10 bases separating them. The V gene's germline CDR1 is SGHNT and CDR2 YENEEA. In DNA, the CDR3 is TGTGCCAGCAGCTTAGACCAGTGGTTGGAGCAGTACTTC. It specifies CASSLDQWLEQYF.

The rearrangement joins TRBV27 to TRBJ2-5; D is ambiguous. Germline CDR1 and CDR2: MNHEY and SMNVEV (reference sequence). V lost 2 bases and J 4 bases, leaving 17 bases between the germline ends. The CDR3 has 16 residues. In nucleotides, the CDR3 is TGTGCCAGCAGTTTACGAGCCCTTGGGGTAGGAGAGACCCAGTACTTC. Its protein product is CASSLRALGVGETQYF.

The chain carries TRBV6-1 and TRBJ1-1; D remains unclear. This CDR3 has 15 amino acids. Germline-derived CDR1 and CDR2 are MNHNS and SASEGT. V was cut by 8 bases and J by 0 bases, with 16 bases left in between. CDR3 sequence reads: CASGLRSGVNTEAFF. As DNA, the CDR3 is TGTGCCAGCGGCCTTAGGAGCGGAGTGAACACTGAAGCTTTCTTT.

The chain is built from TRBV2 and TRBJ1-5; a weak D match, TRBD1 (6 bases). Trimming took off 7 bases at V and 4 bases at J, with 11 bases between the two ends. This CDR3 comprises 13 residues. The germline CDR1 and CDR2 sequences are SNHLY and FYNNEI. The CDR3 coding sequence is TGTGCCAGCATCCGGACAGAGAATCAGCCCCAGCATTTT. Its translation: CASIRTENQPQHF. The full variable domain, in which reference TRBV2 and TRBJ1-5 provide the parts outside the CDR3, is EPEVTQTPSHQVTQMGQEVILRCVPISNHLYFYWYRQILGQKVEFLVSFYNNEISEKSEIFDDQFSVERPDGSNFTLKIRSTKLEDSAMYFCASIRTENQPQHFGDGTRLSIL.

The chain carries TRBV28 and TRBJ1-1; tentatively, D is TRBD1 (5 bases). CDR1 and CDR2 from the germline V gene are MDHEN and SYDVKM. This CDR3 region has 21 residues. V was pared by 7 bases and J by 5 bases, with 38 bases between. This CDR3 reads CASTYPSRGGAGFGRGTEAFF. CDR3 bases: TGTGCCAGCACCTATCCGTCTCGGGGCGGGGCGGGGTTCGGGCGGGGTACTGAAGCTTTCTTT. The whole variable domain, filled in from reference TRBV28 and TRBJ1-1, reads DVKVTQSSRYLVKRTGEKVFLECVQDMDHENMFWYRQDPGLGLRLIYFSYDVKMKEKGDIPEGYSVSREKKERFSLILESASTNQTSMYLCASTYPSRGGAGFGRGTEAFFGQGTRLTVV.